A selection of T cell receptor beta chains follows, all from one sample in a study of blood T cells in healthy people across ages. Each CDR3 protein is one row after TCRdb ran MiXCR on the 5' RACE reads. The sample lists roughly 800,000 distinct CDR3 sequences; over 45% were seen once. Sequencing was performed on blood. The receptors derive from a young man in good health. Each CDR3 is given with its conserved first and last residue. A D gene is named only where the DNA matches it firmly. The listing skips clone size in some rows; elsewhere it reads once, few, many or a size class.

v_gene: TRBV6-2/TRBV6-3; abundance: -; j_gene: TRBJ2-7; d_gene: -; CDR3aa: CASSYSLGATHYEQYF; CDR3nt: TGTGCCAGCAGTTACTCGTTGGGGGCTACCCATTACGAGCAGTACTTC
v_gene: TRBV21-1; abundance: -; j_gene: TRBJ2-5; d_gene: -; CDR3aa: CASSIQGDRETQYF; CDR3nt: TGTGCCAGCAGTATACAGGGGGATAGGGAGACCCAGTACTTC
v_gene: TRBV2; abundance: -; j_gene: TRBJ2-5; d_gene: TRBD2; CDR3aa: CASKKERGQETQYF; CDR3nt: TGTGCCAGCAAAAAGGAGCGGGGTCAAGAGACCCAGTACTTC
v_gene: TRBV7-2; abundance: -; j_gene: TRBJ1-4; d_gene: -; CDR3aa: CASSSPSGYEKLFF; CDR3nt: TGTGCCAGCAGCTCACCTTCGGGATATGAGAAACTGTTTTTT
v_gene: TRBV6-6; abundance: few; j_gene: TRBJ2-7; d_gene: -; CDR3aa: CASSSEGYSYEQYF; CDR3nt: TGTGCCAGCAGTTCGGAGGGGTACTCCTACGAGCAGTACTTC
v_gene: TRBV12-3/TRBV12-4; abundance: -; j_gene: TRBJ2-7; d_gene: TRBD2; CDR3aa: CASSPGTTPYEQYF; CDR3nt: TGTGCCAGCAGCCCAGGGACTACCCCCTACGAGCAGTACTTC
v_gene: TRBV29-1; abundance: -; j_gene: TRBJ2-7; d_gene: -; CDR3aa: CSVLGRGRYEQYF; CDR3nt: TGCAGCGTTCTAGGGCGGGGACGCTACGAGCAGTACTTC
v_gene: TRBV29-1; abundance: -; j_gene: TRBJ1-2; d_gene: -; CDR3aa: CSGSEPTDGYTF; CDR3nt: TGTAGCGGATCGGAACCTACTGATGGCTACACCTTC
v_gene: TRBV7-2; abundance: -; j_gene: TRBJ2-3; d_gene: -; CDR3aa: CANSQGGRAGQTDTQYF; CDR3nt: TGTGCCAACAGCCAAGGAGGACGAGCGGGACAGACAGATACGCAGTATTTT
v_gene: TRBV30; abundance: -; j_gene: TRBJ2-1; d_gene: -; CDR3aa: CAWSPRDTQFF; CDR3nt: TGTGCCTGGAGCCCCCGGGACACGCAGTTCTTC
v_gene: TRBV6-5; abundance: once; j_gene: TRBJ2-1; d_gene: -; CDR3aa: CASWGPYNEQFF; CDR3nt: TGTGCCAGCTGGGGACCCTACAATGAGCAGTTCTTC
v_gene: TRBV6-1; abundance: once; j_gene: TRBJ1-5; d_gene: -; CDR3aa: CASSEYPGNQPQHF; CDR3nt: TGTGCCAGCAGTGAATACCCTGGCAATCAGCCCCAGCATTTT
v_gene: TRBV7-8; abundance: -; j_gene: TRBJ2-1; d_gene: TRBD1; CDR3aa: CVSSRYPVYRGDNEQFF; CDR3nt: TGTGTCAGCAGCCGATACCCGGTGTACAGGGGCGACAATGAGCAGTTCTTC
v_gene: TRBV7-2; abundance: -; j_gene: TRBJ2-7; d_gene: TRBD1; CDR3aa: CASSLASSGQGYEQYF; CDR3nt: TGTGCCAGCAGCTTAGCCTCCTCGGGACAGGGTTACGAGCAGTACTTC
v_gene: TRBV20-1; abundance: -; j_gene: TRBJ2-2; d_gene: TRBD2; CDR3aa: CSASGGGLGTGELFF; CDR3nt: TGCAGTGCTTCCGGCGGGGGACTAGGAACCGGGGAGCTGTTTTTT
v_gene: TRBV5-6; abundance: few; j_gene: TRBJ2-7; d_gene: -; CDR3aa: CASTPSGTAYEQYF; CDR3nt: TGTGCCAGCACCCCTTCGGGGACGGCCTACGAGCAGTACTTC
v_gene: TRBV4-3; abundance: many; j_gene: TRBJ1-2; d_gene: -; CDR3aa: CASSLQANYGYTF; CDR3nt: TGCGCCAGCAGCCTACAGGCGAACTATGGCTACACCTTC
v_gene: TRBV20-1; abundance: -; j_gene: TRBJ2-5; d_gene: -; CDR3aa: CSAAGTETQYF; CDR3nt: TGCAGTGCAGCCGGCACGGAGACCCAGTACTTC
v_gene: TRBV2; abundance: once; j_gene: TRBJ2-2; d_gene: -; CDR3aa: CASSVFHTNTGELFF; CDR3nt: TGTGCCAGCAGTGTTTTTCACACCAACACCGGGGAGCTGTTTTTT
v_gene: TRBV6-5; abundance: -; j_gene: TRBJ2-2; d_gene: TRBD2; CDR3aa: CASSYSRLAGAVNTGELFF; CDR3nt: TGTGCCAGCAGTTACTCCAGACTAGCGGGAGCGGTGAACACCGGGGAGCTGTTTTTT
v_gene: TRBV6-5; abundance: -; j_gene: TRBJ1-2; d_gene: -; CDR3aa: CASSYSPSAYGYTF; CDR3nt: TGTGCCAGCAGTTACTCCCCCAGCGCCTATGGCTACACCTTC
v_gene: TRBV7-2; abundance: few; j_gene: TRBJ2-7; d_gene: TRBD1; CDR3aa: CASSLTGVLSYEQYF; CDR3nt: TGTGCCAGCAGTTTAACAGGGGTCCTATCCTACGAGCAGTACTTC
v_gene: TRBV5-1; abundance: -; j_gene: TRBJ2-7; d_gene: -; CDR3aa: CASSLEGLYEQYF; CDR3nt: TGCGCCAGCAGCCTGGAGGGACTTTACGAGCAGTACTTC
v_gene: TRBV3-1; abundance: -; j_gene: TRBJ1-2; d_gene: -; CDR3aa: CASSLRPEAVKSDGYTF; CDR3nt: TGTGCCAGCAGCCTCCGACCGGAGGCTGTAAAAAGTGATGGCTACACCTTC
v_gene: TRBV6-1; abundance: -; j_gene: TRBJ1-2; d_gene: -; CDR3aa: CASSVSTGRNYGYTF; CDR3nt: TGTGCCAGCAGTGTATCCACCGGGAGAAACTATGGCTACACCTTC
v_gene: TRBV6-1; abundance: -; j_gene: TRBJ1-1; d_gene: -; CDR3aa: CASSEVGGQAFF; CDR3nt: TGTGCCAGCAGTGAAGTGGGCGGACAAGCTTTCTTT
v_gene: TRBV10-3; abundance: -; j_gene: TRBJ2-1; d_gene: TRBD2; CDR3aa: CAISAGLAGDEQFF; CDR3nt: TGTGCCATCAGTGCCGGACTAGCGGGGGATGAGCAGTTCTTC
v_gene: TRBV5-1; abundance: -; j_gene: TRBJ2-1; d_gene: -; CDR3aa: CASSLAGGEIIYNEQFF; CDR3nt: TGCGCCAGCAGCTTGGCGGGCGGGGAGATAATCTACAATGAGCAGTTCTTC
v_gene: TRBV5-1; abundance: -; j_gene: TRBJ1-1; d_gene: TRBD1; CDR3aa: CASSRDRVDEAFF; CDR3nt: TGCGCCAGCAGCCGGGACAGGGTGGATGAAGCTTTCTTT
v_gene: TRBV12-3/TRBV12-4; abundance: -; j_gene: TRBJ2-4; d_gene: TRBD2; CDR3aa: CARSLGTSGSPKYF; CDR3nt: TGTGCCCGCAGTTTAGGGACTAGCGGGAGCCCGAAGTACTTC
v_gene: TRBV20-1; abundance: few; j_gene: TRBJ2-5; d_gene: -; CDR3aa: CSAQNWETQYF; CDR3nt: TGCAGTGCCCAGAACTGGGAGACCCAGTACTTC
v_gene: TRBV7-3; abundance: -; j_gene: TRBJ2-1; d_gene: -; CDR3aa: CASSPGESYNEQFF; CDR3nt: TGTGCCAGCAGCCCGGGAGAATCCTACAATGAGCAGTTCTTC
v_gene: TRBV20-1; abundance: -; j_gene: TRBJ1-6; d_gene: -; CDR3aa: CSARDREGPNSPLHF; CDR3nt: TGCAGTGCTAGAGATAGGGAGGGACCGAATTCACCCCTCCACTTT
v_gene: TRBV6-6; abundance: -; j_gene: TRBJ1-5; d_gene: -; CDR3aa: CASSYGSQPQHF; CDR3nt: TGTGCCAGCAGTTACGGGAGCCAGCCCCAGCATTTT
v_gene: TRBV7-3; abundance: -; j_gene: TRBJ2-1; d_gene: -; CDR3aa: CASSPTVGAREQFF; CDR3nt: TGTGCCAGCAGCCCCACCGTGGGTGCCCGGGAGCAGTTCTTC
v_gene: TRBV18; abundance: -; j_gene: TRBJ1-2; d_gene: TRBD1; CDR3aa: CASSPRFGTGVNYGYTF; CDR3nt: TGTGCCAGCTCACCAAGGTTCGGGACAGGGGTGAACTATGGCTACACCTTC
v_gene: TRBV7-9; abundance: -; j_gene: TRBJ2-1; d_gene: -; CDR3aa: CASSPSQGTEHHNEQFF; CDR3nt: TGTGCCAGCAGCCCTTCTCAGGGGACGGAACACCACAATGAGCAGTTCTTC
v_gene: TRBV5-1; abundance: few; j_gene: TRBJ2-7; d_gene: -; CDR3aa: CASSFRGGTYEQYF; CDR3nt: TGCGCCAGCAGCTTTCGAGGGGGGACCTACGAGCAGTACTTC
v_gene: TRBV20-1; abundance: few; j_gene: TRBJ1-1; d_gene: -; CDR3aa: CSALPPGGITEAFF; CDR3nt: TGCAGTGCCCTTCCCCCGGGGGGCATCACTGAAGCTTTCTTT
v_gene: TRBV20-1; abundance: -; j_gene: TRBJ2-3; d_gene: TRBD2; CDR3aa: CSAGVFTSVAGGGRDTQYF; CDR3nt: TGCAGTGCTGGAGTTTTTACTTCTGTAGCAGGCGGCGGGAGAGATACGCAGTATTTT
v_gene: TRBV6-2/TRBV6-3; abundance: -; j_gene: TRBJ2-7; d_gene: -; CDR3aa: CASTEDSSYEQYF; CDR3nt: TGTGCCAGCACTGAGGATTCTTCCTACGAGCAGTACTTC
v_gene: TRBV9; abundance: -; j_gene: TRBJ2-3; d_gene: -; CDR3aa: CASSVGGAAWDTQYF; CDR3nt: TGTGCCAGCAGCGTAGGCGGGGCGGCCTGGGATACGCAGTATTTT
v_gene: TRBV27; abundance: -; j_gene: TRBJ1-2; d_gene: -; CDR3aa: CASSLSPQVSNYGYTF; CDR3nt: TGTGCCAGCAGTTTATCCCCACAGGTTTCAAACTATGGCTACACCTTC
v_gene: TRBV7-2; abundance: few; j_gene: TRBJ2-6; d_gene: -; CDR3aa: CASSLRGGSGANVLTF; CDR3nt: TGTGCCAGCAGCTTGAGAGGAGGCTCTGGGGCCAACGTCCTGACTTTC
v_gene: TRBV18; abundance: -; j_gene: TRBJ2-5; d_gene: -; CDR3aa: CASSPPPGTRKTQYF; CDR3nt: TGTGCCAGCTCACCACCACCGGGTACCAGGAAGACCCAGTACTTC
v_gene: TRBV2; abundance: -; j_gene: TRBJ2-7; d_gene: TRBD1; CDR3aa: CASSSFRDSYNYEQYF; CDR3nt: TGTGCCAGCAGTAGTTTCCGGGACAGCTATAACTACGAGCAGTACTTC
v_gene: TRBV28; abundance: -; j_gene: TRBJ1-6; d_gene: -; CDR3aa: CATDSHAGQNNSPLHF; CDR3nt: TGTGCCACGGACTCCCACGCGGGACAAAATAATTCACCCCTCCACTTT
v_gene: TRBV28; abundance: many; j_gene: TRBJ2-7; d_gene: TRBD1; CDR3aa: CASSRNYRGSEQYF; CDR3nt: TGTGCCAGCAGCCGCAATTACAGGGGCTCCGAGCAGTACTTC
v_gene: TRBV6-6; abundance: few; j_gene: TRBJ1-2; d_gene: TRBD1; CDR3aa: CASTRQGAGYGYTF; CDR3nt: TGTGCCAGCACCCGACAGGGGGCTGGCTATGGCTACACCTTC
v_gene: TRBV3-1; abundance: -; j_gene: TRBJ2-5; d_gene: TRBD1; CDR3aa: CASSQPGGVGGETQYF; CDR3nt: TGTGCCAGCAGCCAACCAGGGGGCGTGGGAGGAGAGACCCAGTACTTC
v_gene: TRBV6-1; abundance: once; j_gene: TRBJ2-7; d_gene: TRBD2; CDR3aa: CASIAGVGYEQYF; CDR3nt: TGTGCCAGCATAGCGGGAGTGGGGTACGAGCAGTACTTC
v_gene: TRBV20-1; abundance: -; j_gene: TRBJ2-7; d_gene: -; CDR3aa: CSAKLEYEQYF; CDR3nt: TGCAGTGCAAAACTAGAGTACGAGCAGTACTTC